This T cell receptor beta chain is drawn from a study of T cells in Graves' hyperthyroidism and ophthalmopathy. Study outcomes and limitations: Ophthalmopathy and stable hyperthyroidism were separated by a 13 V-J model.

The CDR3 length is 14 residues. Per the germline V gene, CDR1 is MNHNS and CDR2 is SASEGT. V lost 10 bases and J lost 7, with 20 bases in between. The CDR3 regions of TCR beta were amplified from RNA transcripts. During a first-round RT-PCR of the TCR CDR3, the HTBI primer set was used. From the multiplex PCR reads, TCRdb called clonotypes with MiXCR, one entry per CDR3 protein. The sample holds 500,000 to 750,000 distinct CDR3 sequences; 35% to 55% are singletons and the top ten take around 7.7%. This clonotype was recorded at least ten times. The antigen remains undetermined. The rearrangement joins TRBV6-1 to TRBJ1-5; D unclear. This TCR was recovered from a woman in her late teens or twenties with Graves' hyperthyroidism. Sequenced: peripheral blood or thyroid tissue (not recorded which). The CDR3 sequence: CATQDRGTGQPQHF. The CDR3 nucleotides read TGTGCCACCCAAGATCGGGGTACCGGGCAGCCCCAGCATTTT.